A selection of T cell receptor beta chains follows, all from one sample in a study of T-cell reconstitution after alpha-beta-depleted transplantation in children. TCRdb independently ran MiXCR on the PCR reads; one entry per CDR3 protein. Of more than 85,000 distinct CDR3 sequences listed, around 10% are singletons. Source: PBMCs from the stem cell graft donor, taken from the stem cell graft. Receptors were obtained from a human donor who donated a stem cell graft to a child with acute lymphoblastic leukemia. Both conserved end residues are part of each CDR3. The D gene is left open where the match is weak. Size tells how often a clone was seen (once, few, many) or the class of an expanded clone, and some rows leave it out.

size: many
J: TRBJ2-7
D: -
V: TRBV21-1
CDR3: CAVWRIGGIYEQYF
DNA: TGTGCCGTCTGGAGGATAGGCGGAATCTACGAGCAGTACTTC

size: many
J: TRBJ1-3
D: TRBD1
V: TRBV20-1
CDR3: CSSRGDRGNGNTIYF
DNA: TGCAGTTCTAGAGGAGACAGGGGGAATGGAAACACCATATATTTT

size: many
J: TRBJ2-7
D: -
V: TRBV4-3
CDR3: CASSQDTPPYEQYF
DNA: TGCGCCAGCAGCCAAGATACCCCCCCTTACGAGCAGTACTTC

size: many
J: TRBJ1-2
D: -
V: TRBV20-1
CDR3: CSAPGEIYGYTF
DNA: TGCAGTGCTCCAGGGGAAATCTATGGCTACACCTTC

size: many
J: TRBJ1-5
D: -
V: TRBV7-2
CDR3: CASSFYREFEPQHF
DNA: TGTGCCAGCAGCTTTTACAGGGAGTTTGAGCCCCAGCATTTT

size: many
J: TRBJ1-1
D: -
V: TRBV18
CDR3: CASSGDRTNTEAFF
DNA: TGTGCCAGCTCAGGCGACAGGACCAACACTGAAGCTTTCTTT

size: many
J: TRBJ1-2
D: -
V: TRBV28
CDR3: CASSRDSYGYTF
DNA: TGTGCCAGCAGCCGTGACAGCTATGGCTACACCTTC

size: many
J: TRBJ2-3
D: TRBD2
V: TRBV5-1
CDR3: CASSSPGGLLTDTQYF
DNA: TGCGCCAGCAGCTCCCCCGGGGGGTTGCTTACAGATACGCAGTATTTT

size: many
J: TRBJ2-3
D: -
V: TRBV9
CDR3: CASSVVLGGRDTQYF
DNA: TGTGCCAGCAGCGTAGTACTGGGGGGCCGGGATACGCAGTATTTT

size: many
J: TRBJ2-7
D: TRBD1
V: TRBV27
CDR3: CASSLSIRDRDTYEQYF
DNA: TGTGCCAGCAGTTTATCAATCCGGGACAGGGACACCTACGAGCAGTACTTC

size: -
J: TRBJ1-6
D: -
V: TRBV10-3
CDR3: CAISGSLRENHNSPLHF
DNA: TGTGCCATCAGTGGGTCTCTGAGGGAGAACCATAATTCACCCCTCCACTTT

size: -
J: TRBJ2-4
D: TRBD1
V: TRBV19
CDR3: CASSLSGTGTKNIQYF
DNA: TGTGCCAGTAGTCTGTCCGGGACAGGGACCAAAAACATTCAGTACTTC

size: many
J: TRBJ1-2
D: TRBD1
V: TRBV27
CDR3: CASRIGQGASNYGYTF
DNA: TGTGCCAGCAGAATCGGACAGGGGGCTTCTAACTATGGCTACACCTTC

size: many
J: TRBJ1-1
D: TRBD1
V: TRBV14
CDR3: CASSQAGTGSTEAFF
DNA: TGTGCCAGCAGCCAAGCCGGGACAGGGAGCACTGAAGCTTTCTTT

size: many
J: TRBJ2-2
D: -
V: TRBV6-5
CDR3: CASSFSGIDTGELFF
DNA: TGTGCCAGCAGCTTCTCGGGGATAGATACCGGGGAGCTGTTTTTT

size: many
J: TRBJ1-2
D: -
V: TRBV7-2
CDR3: CASSLHKGRGGYTF
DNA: TGTGCCAGCAGCTTACATAAGGGGCGCGGCGGCTACACCTTC

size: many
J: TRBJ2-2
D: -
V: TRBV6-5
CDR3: CASSFAANTGELFF
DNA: TGTGCCAGCAGTTTTGCAGCGAACACCGGGGAGCTGTTTTTT

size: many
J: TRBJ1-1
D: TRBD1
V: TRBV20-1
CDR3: CSARLRTGGTEAFF
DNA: TGCAGTGCTAGATTACGGACAGGGGGCACTGAAGCTTTCTTT

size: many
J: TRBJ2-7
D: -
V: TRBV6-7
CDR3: CASSYSRGRTYEQYF
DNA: TGTGCCAGCAGTTACTCGAGAGGGCGGACCTACGAGCAGTACTTC

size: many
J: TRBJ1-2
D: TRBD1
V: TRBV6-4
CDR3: CASSEMTGTGGYTF
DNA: TGTGCCAGCAGTGAGATGACAGGGACGGGTGGCTACACCTTC

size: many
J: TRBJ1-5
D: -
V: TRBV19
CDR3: CASSPARLQPQHF
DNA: TGTGCCAGTAGCCCCGCCCGGTTACAGCCCCAGCATTTT

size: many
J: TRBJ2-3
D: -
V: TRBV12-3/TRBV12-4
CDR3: CASSPARRGLLPSTDTQYF
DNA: TGTGCCAGCAGTCCCGCGCGGAGGGGCCTGCTACCGAGCACAGATACGCAGTATTTT

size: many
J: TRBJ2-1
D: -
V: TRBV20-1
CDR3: CSARVRDSIAGEQFF
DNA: TGCAGTGCTAGAGTGAGGGACTCGATCGCAGGCGAGCAGTTCTTC

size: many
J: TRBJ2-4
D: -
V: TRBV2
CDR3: CASSDNGLAKNIQYF
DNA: TGTGCCAGCAGTGATAACGGACTAGCCAAAAACATTCAGTACTTC

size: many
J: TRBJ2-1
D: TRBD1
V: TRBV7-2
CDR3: CASSLSPFRSRGYNEQFF
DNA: TGTGCCAGCAGCTTATCCCCGTTCCGGAGCAGGGGGTACAATGAGCAGTTCTTC

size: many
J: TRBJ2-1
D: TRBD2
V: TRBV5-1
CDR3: CASSFGTSGIHEQFF
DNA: TGCGCCAGCAGCTTCGGGACTAGCGGGATCCATGAGCAGTTCTTC

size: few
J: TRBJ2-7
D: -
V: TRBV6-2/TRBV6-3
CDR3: CASRANGQGSYEQYF
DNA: TGTGCCAGCAGGGCCAATGGGCAGGGGTCCTACGAGCAGTACTTC

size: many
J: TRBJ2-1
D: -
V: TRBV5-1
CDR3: CASSHDRRAEQFF
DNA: TGCGCCAGCAGCCATGACAGACGCGCTGAGCAGTTCTTC

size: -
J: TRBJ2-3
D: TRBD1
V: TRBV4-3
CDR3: CASSQDSPGGPTDTQYF
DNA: TGCGCCAGCAGCCAAGATTCGCCAGGGGGCCCCACAGATACGCAGTATTTT

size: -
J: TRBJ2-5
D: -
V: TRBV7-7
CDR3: CASSTTSQETQYF
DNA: TGTGCTAGCAGCACGACTAGCCAAGAGACCCAGTACTTC

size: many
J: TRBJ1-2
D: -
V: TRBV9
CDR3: CASSVDPPTQGNYGYTF
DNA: TGTGCCAGCAGCGTAGACCCCCCTACTCAGGGGAACTATGGCTACACCTTC

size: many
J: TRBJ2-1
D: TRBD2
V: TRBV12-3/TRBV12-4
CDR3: CASSLTGGPNNEQFF
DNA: TGTGCCAGCAGTTTAACGGGAGGGCCAAACAATGAGCAGTTCTTC

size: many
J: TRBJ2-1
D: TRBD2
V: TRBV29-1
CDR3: CSVEVAGGPSNEQFF
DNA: TGCAGCGTTGAAGTGGCGGGAGGGCCGAGTAATGAGCAGTTCTTC

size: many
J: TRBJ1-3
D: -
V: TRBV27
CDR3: CASSPQGWSGNTIYF
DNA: TGTGCCAGCAGTCCACAGGGCTGGTCTGGAAACACCATATATTTT

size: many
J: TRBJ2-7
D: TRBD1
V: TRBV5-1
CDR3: CASSLGQGDEQYF
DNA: TGCGCCAGCAGCTTGGGACAGGGCGACGAGCAGTACTTC

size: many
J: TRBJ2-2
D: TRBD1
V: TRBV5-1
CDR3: CASTSPDRGTGELFF
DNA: TGCGCCAGCACCTCTCCAGACAGGGGCACCGGGGAGCTGTTTTTT

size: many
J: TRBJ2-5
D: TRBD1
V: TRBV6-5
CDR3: CASNNPGTERTLQETQYF
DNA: TGTGCCAGCAATAACCCCGGGACAGAGAGAACCCTACAAGAGACCCAGTACTTC

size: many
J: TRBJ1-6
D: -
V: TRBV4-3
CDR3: CASSQDPGGRASYNSPLHF
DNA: TGCGCCAGCAGCCAAGATCCTGGGGGGCGGGCCTCCTATAATTCACCCCTCCACTTT

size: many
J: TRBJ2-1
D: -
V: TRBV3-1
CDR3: CASSQDIAFWNEQFF
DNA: TGTGCCAGCAGCCAAGATATCGCGTTTTGGAATGAGCAGTTCTTC

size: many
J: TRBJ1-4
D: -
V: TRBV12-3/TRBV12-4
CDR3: CASSFWGGVGANEKLFF
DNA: TGTGCCAGCAGTTTTTGGGGAGGGGTTGGAGCTAATGAAAAACTGTTTTTT

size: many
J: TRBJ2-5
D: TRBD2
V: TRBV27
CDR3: CASSLSTSGKGSQETQYF
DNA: TGTGCCAGCAGTTTATCAACCAGCGGGAAGGGGTCTCAAGAGACCCAGTACTTC

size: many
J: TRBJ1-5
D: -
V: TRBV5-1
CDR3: CASAVGSNQPQHF
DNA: TGCGCCAGCGCTGTAGGGTCCAATCAGCCCCAGCATTTT

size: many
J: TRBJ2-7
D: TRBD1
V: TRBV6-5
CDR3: CASRRGGTGLYEQYF
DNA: TGTGCCAGCAGGAGAGGTGGGACAGGGTTATACGAGCAGTACTTC

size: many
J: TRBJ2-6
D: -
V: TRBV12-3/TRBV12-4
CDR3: CATSGANVLTF
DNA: TGTGCCACCTCTGGGGCCAACGTCCTGACTTTC

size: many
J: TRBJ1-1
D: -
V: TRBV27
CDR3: CASSLGTRNTEAFF
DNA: TGTGCCAGCAGTTTAGGGACACGGAACACTGAAGCTTTCTTT

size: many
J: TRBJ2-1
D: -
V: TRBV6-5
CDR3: CASRAQGMGSYNEQFF
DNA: TGTGCCAGCAGGGCCCAGGGAATGGGGTCCTACAATGAGCAGTTCTTC

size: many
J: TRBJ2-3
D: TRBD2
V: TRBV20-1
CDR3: CSAGGGPLNTQYF
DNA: TGCAGTGCCGGGGGGGGGCCTCTTAATACGCAGTATTTT

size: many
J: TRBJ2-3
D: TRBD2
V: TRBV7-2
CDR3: CASSFAGGKSDTQYF
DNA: TGTGCCAGCAGCTTCGCCGGGGGGAAGTCAGATACGCAGTATTTT

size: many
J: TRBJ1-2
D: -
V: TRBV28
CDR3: CASSSPGAGGYTF
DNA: TGTGCCAGCAGTTCCCCAGGGGCGGGTGGCTACACCTTC

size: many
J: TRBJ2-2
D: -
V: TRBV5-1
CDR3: CASSLASGWSTGELFF
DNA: TGCGCCAGCAGCTTGGCGTCAGGGTGGAGCACCGGGGAGCTGTTTTTT

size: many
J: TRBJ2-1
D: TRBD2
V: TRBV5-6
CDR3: CASSLAVTSVYNEQFF
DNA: TGTGCCAGCAGCTTGGCCGTGACTAGCGTCTACAATGAGCAGTTCTTC

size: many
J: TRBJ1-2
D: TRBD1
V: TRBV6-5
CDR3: CASSYSRDRVGGYTF
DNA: TGTGCCAGCAGTTACTCCCGGGACAGGGTCGGCGGCTACACCTTC

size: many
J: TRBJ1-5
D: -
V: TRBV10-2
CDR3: CASSELVNQPQHF
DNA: TGCGCCAGCAGTGAGTTGGTCAATCAGCCCCAGCATTTT

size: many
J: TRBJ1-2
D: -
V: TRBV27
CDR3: CASSSDIYGYTF
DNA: TGTGCCAGCAGTTCCGACATCTATGGCTACACCTTC